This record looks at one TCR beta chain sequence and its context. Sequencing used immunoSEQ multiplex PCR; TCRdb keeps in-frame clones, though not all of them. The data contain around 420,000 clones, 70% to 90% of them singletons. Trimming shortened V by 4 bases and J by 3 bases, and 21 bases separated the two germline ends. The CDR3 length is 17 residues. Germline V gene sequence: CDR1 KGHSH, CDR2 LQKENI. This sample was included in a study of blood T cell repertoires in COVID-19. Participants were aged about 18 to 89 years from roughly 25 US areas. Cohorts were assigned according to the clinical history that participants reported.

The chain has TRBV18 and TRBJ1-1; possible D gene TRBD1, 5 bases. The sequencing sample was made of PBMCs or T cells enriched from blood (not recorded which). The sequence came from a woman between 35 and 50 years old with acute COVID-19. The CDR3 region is CASSLETSRGSHTEAFF. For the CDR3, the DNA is TGTGCCAGCTCACTCGAGACGTCCCGGGGGAGTCACACTGAAGCTTTCTTT.